Below are 15 T cell receptor beta chains sequenced from a single sample in a study of cytomegalovirus exposure and HLA in healthy donors (TCRdb year 2017). Library preparation was by the immunoSEQ multiplex PCR assay. Entries here come from immuneACCESS through TCRdb and include only in-frame sequences with V and J called. Some clones fail to appear in such tables; in the studies checked, an unresolved V gene covers under half of the shortfall, and the cause of the remainder is unknown. The sample table records 150,000 to 200,000 clones; 80% to 85% of these occur just once. The ten largest clones take up 9.5% to 13% of the sample. Sequenced sample: PBMCs. The receptors come from a man younger than 40 in good health and CMV-seropositive.

The gene calls are TRBV5-4 and TRBJ1-2; D is uncertain. V was pared by 5 bases and J by 7 bases, with 12 bases between. CDR3 length: 12 residues. The germline V gene has CDR1 SGHNT and CDR2 YYREEE (reference sequence). The CDR3 loop reads CASRPRGIGYTF. CDR3 nucleotide sequence: TGTGCCAGCAGACCTCGAGGCATTGGCTACACCTTC.

The gene calls are TRBV4-1 and TRBJ2-5, with 8 bases aligning to TRBD2. Per the germline V gene, CDR1 is MGHRA and CDR2 is YSYEKL. V shed 1 base, J shed 5 bases, and the junction held 9 bases outside the gene matches. The CDR3 consists of 16 residues. CDR3 loop: CASSQAGAGGWETQYF. CDR3 sequence (DNA): TGCGCCAGCAGCCAAGCTGGGGCGGGAGGATGGGAGACCCAGTACTTC.

This rearrangement joins TRBV19 to TRBJ1-6; no definite D call. The germline V gene has CDR1 LNHDA and CDR2 SQIVND (reference sequence). Trimming pared 3 bases from V and 9 bases from J, leaving 6 bases between. The CDR3 loop spans 12 amino acids. The CDR3 is CASSIGASPLHF. CDR3 DNA: TGTGCCAGTAGTATCGGAGCTTCACCCCTCCACTTT.

The chain links TRBV7-9 to TRBJ1-2; D unclear. The CDR3 loop spans 14 amino acids. V was shortened by 7 bases and J by 6 bases, with 18 bases between the two germline ends. Germline V CDR1 and CDR2: SEHNR, FQNEAQ (reference sequence). The chain's CDR3 is CASIQGRSGDGYTF. CDR3 DNA: TGTGCCAGCATCCAAGGGAGGAGCGGGGATGGCTACACCTTC.

The J gene is TRBJ2-6, the V gene TRBV9; TRBD1 might be the D (6 bases). Trimming took 3 bases from V and 7 from J, leaving 11 bases between them. The CDR3 consists of 14 residues. Looked up from germline, CDR1 is SGDLS and CDR2 is YYNGEE. For the CDR3, the DNA is TGTGCCAGCAGCGAGTCGACAGGCGCCAACGTCCTGACTTTC. This translates into CASSESTGANVLTF.

V is TRBV9 and J is TRBJ1-5; no clear D. The CDR3 extends over 15 amino acids. V lost 3 bases and J lost 5, with 15 bases in between. Germline CDR1 and CDR2: SGDLS and YYNGEE. CDR3 in amino acids: CASSAEPGSHQPQHF. DNA for the CDR3: TGTGCCAGCAGCGCGGAACCGGGATCGCATCAGCCCCAGCATTTT.

The V and J genes are TRBV28 and TRBJ2-1, with 10 bases identical to TRBD2. With 11 bases clipped from V and 3 bases from J, the junction kept 7 bases outside the gene matches. Germline loops: CDR1 MDHEN, CDR2 SYDVKM. The CDR3 contains 14 residues. CDR3 sequence (DNA): TGTGCCTGCCGTAGCGGGGGGTACTACAATGAGCAGTTCTTC. As protein: CACRSGGYYNEQFF.

This chain links TRBV5-1 with TRBJ1-6; D is undetermined. The V gene lost 0 bases and the J gene lost 1 base, with 5 bases spanning the gap. The CDR3 consists of 15 residues. Germline V CDR1 and CDR2: SGHRS, YFSETQ. CDR3 region: CASSLAESYNSPLHF. The CDR3 coding sequence is TGCGCCAGCAGCTTGGCCGAGTCCTATAATTCACCCCTCCACTTT.

This clone was counted a few times. J is TRBJ2-7 and V is TRBV5-5, with D possibly being TRBD1 (5 bases). The CDR3 consists of 13 residues. The germline CDR1 and CDR2 sequences are SGHKS and YYEKEE (reference sequence). V was cut by 1 base and J by 3 bases, with 8 bases left in between. DNA of the CDR3: TGTGCCAGCAGCTTGATCCAGGGCTACGAGCAGTACTTC. It encodes CASSLIQGYEQYF.

The chain employs TRBV7-2 and TRBJ1-6; no definite D call. Germline V gene data show CDR1 as SGHTA and CDR2 as FQGNSA. CDR3 length equals 15 residues. The germline V and J ends were trimmed by 1 base and 7 bases, with 11 bases remaining between them. The CDR3 nucleotides are TGTGCCAGCAGCTTAGAGCAGGCGGGGAATTCACCCCTCCACTTT. Translation: CASSLEQAGNSPLHF.

A single count supports this clone. The chain combines TRBV9 with TRBJ2-7; D gene unclear. Germline assignment: CDR1 SGDLS and CDR2 YYNGEE. The CDR3 is made up of 14 amino acids. V lost 0 bases to trimming and J lost 0 bases, with 7 bases between them. CDR3 bases: TGTGCCAGCAGCGTAGCGCTTAGCTCCTACGAGCAGTACTTC. It yields the protein CASSVALSSYEQYF. The whole variable domain, filled in from reference TRBV9 and TRBJ2-7, reads DSGVTQTPKHLITATGQRVTLRCSPRSGDLSVYWYQQSLDQGLQFLIQYYNGEERAKGNILERFSAQQFPDLHSELNLSSLELGDSALYFCASSVALSSYEQYFGPGTRLTVT.

This rearrangement joins TRBV28 to TRBJ2-7, with D possibly being TRBD1 (6 bases). The CDR3 sequence is 13 residues long. V lost 5 bases to trimming and J lost 3 bases, with 11 bases between them. The V gene's germline CDR1 is MDHEN and CDR2 SYDVKM. Here the CDR3 reads CASSPGHLYEQYF. The DNA for the CDR3 is TGTGCCAGCAGTCCGGGACACCTCTACGAGCAGTACTTC.

The chain recombines TRBV5-1 with TRBJ2-4; a possible D gene is TRBD2 (6 bases). Germline CDR1 reads SGHRS; CDR2 reads YFSETQ. Trimming pared 0 bases from V and 3 bases from J, leaving 13 bases between. The CDR3 has 16 amino acids. DNA of the CDR3: TGCGCCAGCAGCTTGGGCGGGTTCGGGGGCAAAAACATTCAGTACTTC. Encoded protein: CASSLGGFGGKNIQYF.

The genes are TRBV6-5 and TRBJ2-7, with 7 bases matching TRBD1. The V segment lost 6 bases and the J segment 2 bases; nucleotides outside the gene matches: 4. The CDR3 has 13 residues. Germline V gene lookup returns CDR1 MNHEY and CDR2 SVGAGI. CDR3 coding DNA: TGTGCCAGCAGCCCGACAGGGACCTACGAGCAGTACTTC. This gives the protein CASSPTGTYEQYF.

The V gene is TRBV5-1, the J gene TRBJ1-1; 9 bases match TRBD1. The CDR3 is 13 residues long. Trimming cost V 5 bases and J 6 bases; bases outside gene matches: 5. Germline V gene lookup returns CDR1 SGHRS and CDR2 YFSETQ. CDR3 DNA sequence: TGCGCCAGCAGTCCTACAGGGGGCCCTGAAGCTTTCTTT. This gives the protein CASSPTGGPEAFF.